This TCR beta chain is drawn from a study of T cell responses to AZD1222 COVID-19 vaccine. The repertoire was sequenced with immunoSEQ multiplex PCR; TCRdb's copy has only in-frame clones and lacks some. The sample includes about 130,000 clones, about nine tenths of them seen just once. CDR1 SGDLS and CDR2 YYNGEE come from the germline V gene. Trimming took off 3 bases at V and 2 bases at J, with 8 bases between the two ends. The length of the CDR3 is 14 residues. This chain uses TRBV9 with TRBJ1-4; D not certain. The material was peripheral blood, obtained on day 0 of MenACWY control vaccination. The TCR was taken from an adult in good health. As DNA, the CDR3 is TGTGCCAGCAGCGCCGGCGGGACTAATGAAAAACTGTTTTTT. This translates into CASSAGGTNEKLFF.